The source of this T cell receptor (beta chain) is a study of cytomegalovirus exposure and HLA in healthy donors. Study observations and caveats: Some V segments (TRBV6-2 and TRBV6-3 among them) were excluded as indistinguishable. There was a cluster of highly shared sequence variants that was likely a sequencing artifact. The authors assumed roughly uniform sequencing depth across donors for presence/absence analyses.

Regarding this clone: Its antigen is not known.

Trimming removed 4 bases at V and 2 bases at J, with 20 bases between. The CDR3 spans 17 residues. Germline V gives CDR1 SGHNT, CDR2 YYREEE (reference sequence). Those who donated were healthy bone marrow donors. 13 Jbeta primers and 60 Vbeta primers were used for the PCR. Produced via immunoSEQ multiplex PCR; TCRdb's table is partial and in-frame only. The profile covers 150,000 to 200,000 clones, with about four fifths appearing a single time and about 1.9% taken by the ten largest. The V call is TRBV5-4, the J call TRBJ2-3, with D possibly being TRBD2 (6 bases). The TCR was taken from a woman aged 25 to 45 in good health and CMV-seronegative. What was sequenced was PBMCs. CDR3 sequence: CASSPRGSLLATDTQYF. The CDR3 region has the DNA TGTGCCAGCAGCCCCCGGGGGTCCCTTCTAGCCACAGATACGCAGTATTTT.